This TCR beta chain was identified during a study of radiation and T cells in renal cell carcinoma. The CDR3 has 15 residues. Germline loops: CDR1 SGHTA, CDR2 FQGTGA. V lost 5 bases and J lost 5; bases outside the gene matches: 10. Time point specified: blood 2 weeks post-SBRT. As for treatment: 15 Gy SBRT to primary tumor, nephrectomy 4 weeks later. Sequencing used immunoSEQ multiplex PCR; TCRdb keeps in-frame clones, though not all of them. The sample records about 130,000 clones, 81% being singletons. This clone was detected once. This specimen consisted of blood, obtained from a patient whose treatment included radiotherapy and nephrectomy. This receptor was taken from a woman aged 55-70 years with renal cell carcinoma. The chain couples TRBV7-3 to TRBJ2-5; 8 nucleotides agree with TRBD1. The CDR3 protein is CASSQRTGRGETQYF. CDR3 coding DNA: TGTGCCAGCAGCCAAAGGACAGGGCGAGGGGAGACCCAGTACTTC.